The 27 T cell receptor beta chains given below trace back to one sample, sequenced in a study of T cell responses to AZD1222 COVID-19 vaccine. Data came from immunoSEQ multiplex PCR; TCRdb stores just in-frame clones and leaves some out. The sample contains over 100,000 clones, around 87% of which appear only once. The sequencing used peripheral blood, collected on day 0 of AZD1222 vaccination. These TCRs come from an adult in good health.

The CDR3 loop is CASSRTGTDTEAFF. The CDR3 bases are TGTGCCAGCAGCCGGACAGGGACGGACACTGAAGCTTTCTTT. This chain joins TRBV7-9 and TRBJ1-1; 8 nucleotides align to TRBD1. Germline CDR1 reads SEHNR; CDR2 reads FQNEAQ (reference sequence). The CDR3 sequence is 14 residues long. V lost 5 bases and J lost 3; bases outside the gene matches: 5.

This clone showed up just once. The chain joins TRBV5-6 to TRBJ2-2; 7 bases align to TRBD1. V was pared by 5 bases and J by 6 bases, with 7 bases of the junction left unmatched. Germline CDR1 SGHDT, CDR2 YYEEEE. The CDR3 length is 14 residues. In DNA form, the CDR3 reads TGTGCCAGCAGTAGGGACAGACGCGCCGGGGAGCTGTTTTTT. Encoded protein: CASSRDRRAGELFF.

This clone was detected a few times. The CDR3 bases are TGTGCCAGCAGTTTATCGACTAGGCAGGGCGAGCAGTACTTC. Translating it yields CASSLSTRQGEQYF. This chain connects TRBV27 to TRBJ2-7, with D perhaps TRBD2 (6 bases). Trimming removed 0 bases from V and 6 bases from J, with 12 bases in between. Germline CDR1 MNHEY, CDR2 SMNVEV (reference sequence). The CDR3 spans 14 residues.

The rearrangement links TRBV7-9 to TRBJ2-7; 8 nucleotides align to TRBD1. The CDR3 totals 16 residues. The germline CDR1 and CDR2 sequences are SEHNR and FQNEAQ (reference sequence). Trimming at V came to 6 bases and at J to 2 bases, leaving 12 bases not matched to a gene. The CDR3 sequence is CASSLKGSTGAYEQYF. The CDR3 DNA sequence: TGTGCCAGCAGTTTGAAAGGGTCGACAGGGGCCTACGAGCAGTACTTC.

The chain is built from TRBV29-1 and TRBJ1-2, with TRBD1 identical over 9 bases. This CDR3 has 13 amino acids. Per the germline V gene, CDR1 is SQVTM and CDR2 is ANQGSEA. J gave up 6 bases and V 2 bases, and 4 bases lay outside the gene matches. CDR3 coding DNA: TGCAGCGTTGAAATACAGGGGGCGCATGGCTACACCTTC. It codes for CSVEIQGAHGYTF.

J is TRBJ2-3 and V is TRBV10-3; 12 bases agree with TRBD2. Per the germline V gene, CDR1 is ENHRY and CDR2 is SYGVKD. The CDR3 extends over 15 amino acids. V shed 8 bases and J 5 bases; nucleotides not matched to a gene: 8. CDR3 sequence: CAIGLTSGRGDTQYF. CDR3 DNA sequence: TGTGCCATCGGCCTGACTAGCGGGAGAGGAGATACGCAGTATTTT.

The chain combines TRBV30 with TRBJ2-1; D is unresolved. CDR1 is GTSNPN, CDR2 SVGIG, per germline (reference sequence). Deletions cut 2 bases from V and 9 bases from J, with 20 bases between. This CDR3 is 15 amino acids long. The CDR3 reads CAWSSASDQFSEQFF. CDR3 bases: TGTGCCTGGAGTTCGGCGAGCGACCAATTCAGTGAGCAGTTCTTC. Together with reference TRBV30 and TRBJ2-1, the CDR3 gives the full variable domain: SQTIHQWPATLVQPVGSPLSLECTVEGTSNPNLYWYRQAAGRGLQLLFYSVGIGQISSEVPQNLSASRPQDRQFILSSKKLLLSDSGFYLCAWSSASDQFSEQFFGPGTRLTVL.

The chain employs TRBV28 and TRBJ2-2; a possible D gene is TRBD2 (6 bases). Germline CDR1 reads MDHEN; CDR2 reads SYDVKM. V was cut by 11 bases and J by 5 bases, with 15 bases left in between. This CDR3 spans 13 amino acids. CDR3 protein: CAGRQGGTGELFF. CDR3 sequence (DNA): TGTGCCGGGCGCCAGGGAGGAACCGGGGAGCTGTTTTTT. The variable domain in full, completed from reference TRBV28 and TRBJ2-2, reads DVKVTQSSRYLVKRTGEKVFLECVQDMDHENMFWYRQDPGLGLRLIYFSYDVKMKEKGDIPEGYSVSREKKERFSLILESASTNQTSMYLCAGRQGGTGELFFGEGSRLTVL.

The chain recombines TRBV5-1 with TRBJ1-1, with D unresolved. The CDR3 has 11 amino acids. Trimming removed 1 base at V and 2 bases at J, with 0 bases between. Germline V CDR1 and CDR2: SGHRS, YFSETQ. The CDR3 nucleotides are TGCGCCAGCAGCTTGAACACTGAAGCTTTCTTT. Protein product: CASSLNTEAFF.

The chain has TRBV6-1 and TRBJ2-5; 7 nucleotides match TRBD2. With V trimmed by 3 bases and J by 2 bases, 3 bases remained unmatched. The CDR3 is made up of 14 amino acids. From germline, CDR1 is MNHNS and CDR2 SASEGT. The CDR3 coding sequence is TGTGCCAGCAGTGATGTCGGGGGGCAAGAGACCCAGTACTTC. Protein sequence: CASSDVGGQETQYF.

CDR3 residues: CASRRGGVNEQFF. CDR3 DNA: TGTGCCAGCAGAAGAGGGGGAGTCAATGAGCAGTTCTTC. The chain has TRBV28 and TRBJ2-1; possibly TRBD1 for D (6 bases). In germline, CDR1 is MDHEN, CDR2 SYDVKM. The CDR3 is 13 residues long. The V and J ends lost 6 bases and 6 bases respectively, with 12 bases between them. The complete variable domain, with remaining parts taken from reference TRBV28 and TRBJ2-1, reads DVKVTQSSRYLVKRTGEKVFLECVQDMDHENMFWYRQDPGLGLRLIYFSYDVKMKEKGDIPEGYSVSREKKERFSLILESASTNQTSMYLCASRRGGVNEQFFGPGTRLTVL.

This chain joins TRBV12-3 or TRBV12-4 and TRBJ1-3; D remains unclear. The V and J ends lost 3 bases and 4 bases respectively, with 7 bases between them. This CDR3 is 13 amino acids long. The CDR3 loop reads CASSFMEGNTIYF. The CDR3 DNA is TGTGCCAGCAGTTTTATGGAGGGAAACACCATATATTTT.

The chain joins TRBV5-1 to TRBJ1-6; 10 bases map to TRBD1. Germline V lookup: CDR1 SGHRS, CDR2 YFSETQ. With 4 bases clipped from V and 8 bases from J, the junction kept 3 bases outside the gene matches. The CDR3 has 14 amino acids. The CDR3 here is CASSPTGGYSPLHF. CDR3 in DNA: TGCGCCAGCAGCCCGACAGGGGGCTATTCACCCCTCCACTTT.

This clone came up a few times. CDR3 sequence (DNA): TGTGCCAGCAGTGCCCCGGGAGGGGGGGCCTACGAGCAGTACTTC. Translated: CASSAPGGGAYEQYF. J is TRBJ2-7 and V is TRBV28; 8 bases map to TRBD2. Germline CDR1 reads MDHEN; CDR2 reads SYDVKM. V lost 5 bases to trimming and J lost 2 bases; unmatched junction nucleotides: 8. This CDR3 has 15 amino acids.

The V and J genes are TRBV19 and TRBJ1-5; D remains unclear. The CDR3 contains 16 residues. Deletions cut 3 bases from V and 2 bases from J, with 14 bases between. Germline CDR1 is LNHDA and CDR2 is SQIVND (reference sequence). The CDR3 nucleotides are TGTGCCAGTAGTATTCTTGAAAAGAAACGCAATCAGCCCCAGCATTTT. Protein sequence: CASSILEKKRNQPQHF.

V and J are TRBV11-2 and TRBJ2-5; 10 bases match TRBD2. Looked up from germline, CDR1 is SGHAT and CDR2 is FQNNGV. With V trimmed by 5 bases and J by 3 bases, 3 bases remained unmatched. This CDR3 spans 14 amino acids. The chain's CDR3 is CASSASGGEETQYF. The CDR3 DNA reads TGTGCCAGCAGCGCGAGCGGGGGGGAAGAGACCCAGTACTTC. The variable domain in full, completed from reference TRBV11-2 and TRBJ2-5, reads EAGVAQSPRYKIIEKRQSVAFWCNPISGHATLYWYQQILGQGPKLLIQFQNNGVVDDSQLPKDRFSAERLKGVDSTLKIQPAKLEDSAVYLCASSASGGEETQYFGPGTRLLVL.

V and J are TRBV28 and TRBJ1-4; TRBD1 is a possible D gene (5 bases). Germline CDR1 MDHEN, CDR2 SYDVKM. Trimming took off 5 bases at V and 8 bases at J, with 15 bases between the two ends. The CDR3 length is 14 residues. The CDR3 nucleotides read TGTGCCAGCAGTATAGAGACAGTGCGGGAAAAACTGTTTTTT. Translation gives CASSIETVREKLFF.

The J gene is TRBJ1-1, the V gene TRBV30, with D perhaps matching TRBD1 (6 bases). There are 14 residues in the CDR3. The germline gives CDR1 GTSNPN, CDR2 SVGIG (reference sequence). Deletions cut 4 bases from V and 6 bases from J, with 18 bases between. CDR3 sequence (DNA): TGTGCCTGGAAGTATACCAGGGGAGAGTCTGAAGCTTTCTTT. Protein sequence: CAWKYTRGESEAFF.

The CDR3 DNA follows: TGTGCCAGCAGCTTATACCCACAGGGGGCGCGGGAAAAACTGTTTTTT. The encoded protein is CASSLYPQGAREKLFF. This chain links TRBV7-2 with TRBJ1-4; TRBD1 matches 9 bases. There are 16 residues in the CDR3. Trimming removed 2 bases from V and 8 bases from J; junction bases left unmatched: 9. Germline V gives CDR1 SGHTA, CDR2 FQGNSA. The full variable domain, rest sourced from reference TRBV7-2 and TRBJ1-4, is GAGVSQSPSNKVTEKGKDVELRCDPISGHTALYWYRQSLGQGLEFLIYFQGNSAPDKSGLPSDRFSAERTGGSVSTLTIQRTQQEDSAVYLCASSLYPQGAREKLFFGSGTQLSVL.

This chain connects TRBV7-8 to TRBJ1-1; a possible D gene is TRBD1 (5 bases). There are 13 residues in the CDR3. The germline CDR1 and CDR2 sequences are SGHVS and FQNEAQ. V was pared by 3 bases and J by 3 bases, with 8 bases between. DNA of the CDR3: TGTGCCAGCAGCTTTATAGGGGACACTGAAGCTTTCTTT. Residues: CASSFIGDTEAFF.

This chain links TRBV29-1 with TRBJ1-4; no clear D gene. Trimming stripped 2 bases from V and 3 bases from J, with 10 bases between. Germline V gene data show CDR1 as SQVTM and CDR2 as ANQGSEA. This CDR3 comprises 14 residues. CDR3 loop: CSVERRVPNEKLFF. As DNA, the CDR3 is TGCAGCGTTGAACGGAGGGTACCTAATGAAAAACTGTTTTTT.

The CDR3 sequence is CASSPGLAGGPIYEQYF. The CDR3 nucleotides read TGTGCCAGCTCACCGGGACTAGCGGGGGGACCAATCTACGAGCAGTACTTC. The V and J genes are TRBV18 and TRBJ2-7; TRBD2 agrees at 15 bases. The CDR3 covers 17 residues. V was clipped by 3 bases and J by 3 bases; unmatched bases: 6. The germline V gene encodes CDR1 KGHSH and CDR2 LQKENI.

V gene TRBV19 combines with J gene TRBJ1-3; 7 nucleotides agree with TRBD1. Germline V gives CDR1 LNHDA, CDR2 SQIVND (reference sequence). V dropped 7 bases and J dropped 2; count of bases not matched to a gene: 2. The CDR3 has 13 amino acids. CDR3 protein: CASNRGAGNTIYF. The CDR3 DNA sequence: TGTGCCAGTAACAGGGGCGCTGGAAACACCATATATTTT.

The genes are TRBV6-5 and TRBJ1-2; D uncertain. Germline lookup yields CDR1 MNHEY and CDR2 SVGAGI. The CDR3 runs 12 residues. V dropped 6 bases and J dropped 6 bases, with 11 bases sitting between them. Written as DNA, the CDR3 is TGTGCCAGCAGGCAAAGGGAGGATGGCTACACCTTC. Translating gives CASRQREDGYTF.

The chain uses TRBV14 and TRBJ1-2; D is perhaps TRBD1 (5 bases). Between the trimmed V and J ends, which lost 0 bases and 6 bases, there was a span of 14 bases. Germline V gene data show CDR1 as SGHDN and CDR2 as FVKESK. This CDR3 region has 15 residues. CDR3 nucleotides: TGTGCCAGCAGCCAAGATCTATTGGGGCTGAATGGCTACACCTTC. It is translated as CASSQDLLGLNGYTF.

This chain connects TRBV7-8 to TRBJ1-5, with D possibly TRBD1 on 6 matching bases. Germline V gene sequence: CDR1 SGHVS, CDR2 FQNEAQ. Trimming pared 5 bases from V and 4 bases from J, leaving 12 bases between. The CDR3 totals 14 residues. The CDR3 nucleotides read TGTGCCAGCAGCGCATACAGGGATAATCAGCCCCAGCATTTT. Translated: CASSAYRDNQPQHF.

The table lists this clone with a count of one. The chain joins TRBV5-1 to TRBJ1-2; TRBD1 might be the D (6 bases). V lost 0 bases and J lost 0, with 18 bases in between. The CDR3 is made up of 18 amino acids. CDR1 is SGHRS and CDR2 is YFSETQ in the germline V gene. The CDR3 spells CASSLGGGLLTANYGYTF. The DNA for the CDR3 is TGCGCCAGCAGCTTGGGCGGGGGCCTCCTCACCGCTAACTATGGCTACACCTTC. The variable domain in full, with the rest retrieved from reference TRBV5-1 and TRBJ1-2, is KAGVTQTPRYLIKTRGQQVTLSCSPISGHRSVSWYQQTPGQGLQFLFEYFSETQRNKGNFPGRFSGRQFSNSRSEMNVSTLELGDSALYLCASSLGGGLLTANYGYTFGSGTRLTVV.